Listed below are T cell receptor beta chains from one sample, sequenced in a study of tumor-infiltrating lymphocytes in primary liver carcinoma. One entry per CDR3 protein, called by TCRdb with MiXCR from the multiplex PCR reads. This table holds fewer than 200,000 distinct CDR3 sequences, about 85% found once. The source material was tumor tissue from primary liver carcinoma. The receptors derive from a middle-aged man with primary liver carcinoma and hepatitis B virus infection. CDR3s include the opening cysteine and the closing phenylalanine or tryptophan. A D gene is named only where the DNA matches it firmly. Rows give clone size only sometimes, using once, few, many, or a class for an expanded clone.

j_call d_call clone_size v_call cdr3_aa cdr3_nt
TRBJ2-2 TRBD1 once TRBV6-7 CPRSDRGVTGELLF TGTCCCAGAAGCGACAGGGGGGTCACCGGGGAGCTGCTTTTT
TRBJ1-1 NA NA TRBV20-1 CSARDGGREAFF TGCAGTGCTAGAGATGGGGGGAGAGAAGCTTTCTTT
TRBJ2-1 TRBD2 once TRBV10-3 CAISPGLAGNYNGQFF TGTGCCATCAGTCCGGGACTAGCGGGGAACTACAATGGGCAGTTCTTC
TRBJ2-3 NA NA TRBV5-1 CASSLGVRDMQYF TGCGCCAGTAGCTTAGGAGTACGAGATATGCAGTATTTT
TRBJ1-1 NA NA TRBV5-6 CASSLRGTGAPEALF TGTGCCAGCAGCTTGAGGGGGACGGGGGCCCCTGAAGCTTTATTT
TRBJ2-5 TRBD1 many TRBV9 CASSIQGASETQYF TGTGCCAGCAGCATACAGGGGGCCAGTGAGACCCAGTACTTC
TRBJ1-5 NA NA TRBV6-5 CASNYSGTGNQPQHF TGTGCCAGCAATTATTCCGGTACAGGAAACCAGCCCCAGCATTTT
TRBJ2-1 NA NA TRBV29-1 CSIDVAGLYNEQFF TGTAGCATTGATGTCGCGGGCCTCTACAATGAGCAGTTCTTC
TRBJ2-1 TRBD2 medium-sized TRBV4-1 CASSPRGVAGGRSEQFF TGCGCCAGCAGCCCCAGAGGGGTAGCGGGAGGGCGTAGTGAGCAGTTCTTC
TRBJ2-1 NA once TRBV5-4 CASSPRGWIDEQSF TGTGCCAGCAGCCCGCGCGGGTGGATCGATGAGCAGTCCTTC
TRBJ1-2 NA NA TRBV4-3 CASSQEGNYDYTF TGCGCCAGCAGCCAAGAGGGTAACTATGACTACACCTTC
TRBJ1-5 NA few TRBV11-3 CAGSLDLRVAQPQHF TGTGCCGGCAGCTTAGATCTGCGGGTGGCTCAGCCCCAACATTTT
TRBJ1-1 TRBD1 NA TRBV29-1 CSIAPGQAMGTEAFF TGCAGCATCGCCCCAGGACAGGCCATGGGCACTGAAGCTTTCTTT
TRBJ2-5 NA NA TRBV5-4 CTSSPTSWRQETHYF TGTACCAGCAGCCCAACTAGCTGGCGGCAAGAGACCCACTACTTC
TRBJ2-5 NA NA TRBV7-8 CASNLGRGQETQYF TGTGCCAGCAACTTGGGTAGGGGCCAAGAGACTCAGTACTTC
TRBJ2-7 TRBD2 many TRBV28 CASGTSGRAKNEQYF TGTGCCAGCGGGACTAGCGGGAGGGCCAAAAACGAGCAGTACTTC
TRBJ2-1 NA NA TRBV10-3 CAISESVEGNSHNDQFF TGTGCCATCAGTGAGTCGGTCGAGGGGAACTCCCACAATGATCAGTTCTTC
TRBJ1-1 TRBD1 NA TRBV29-1 CSVAGGGLNIEAFF TGCAGCGTCGCAGGGGGGGGCCTGAACATCGAAGCTTTCTTT
TRBJ2-7 TRBD1 many TRBV14 CASSHRGTGAEQYF TGTGCCAGCAGCCATAGGGGTACAGGGGCCGAGCAGTACTTC
TRBJ2-1 NA NA TRBV4-2 CASSQLSGLSDNEKFF TGTGCCAGCAGCCAACTTAGTGGGCTCTCCGACAATGAGAAGTTCTTC
TRBJ2-5 NA NA TRBV5-1 CVSSLEGETQYF TGCGTCAGCAGCTTGGAAGGAGAGACCCAGTACTTC
TRBJ2-4 NA NA TRBV29-1 CNVEDARAAQNIQYF TGCAATGTTGAAGATGCCAGGGCGGCCCAAAACATTCAGTACTTC
TRBJ2-1 TRBD2 NA TRBV11-2 CASTLGGEQLF TGTGCCAGCACCTTGGGGGGGGAACAGTTGTTC
TRBJ2-3 TRBD1 NA TRBV11-2 CASSLDQGETNSDTQYF TGTGCCAGCAGCTTAGATCAGGGGGAGACTAACTCAGATACGCAGTATTTT
TRBJ1-1 NA NA TRBV4-3 CASSPEGRGMNTEAFF TGTGCCAGCAGCCCTGAGGGCCGGGGAATGAACACTGAAGCTTTCTTT
TRBJ2-1 TRBD2 medium-sized TRBV5-1 CASSHGGSGIRVNEQFF TGCGCCAGCAGCCACGGAGGAAGCGGGATTCGTGTTAATGAGCAGTTCTTC
TRBJ2-7 NA NA TRBV6-2/TRBV6-3 CASNDAMGRYEQYF TGTGCCAGCAACGATGCCATGGGAAGGTACGAGCAGTACTTC
TRBJ2-3 NA many TRBV10-2 CASSVDSDTQYF TGCGCCAGCAGTGTAGACAGCGATACGCAGTATTTT
TRBJ2-7 NA once TRBV11-2 CASSLAPREGGYEQYF TGTGCCAGCAGCTTAGCCCCTAGGGAGGGGGGCTACGAGCAGTACTTC
TRBJ2-2 TRBD2 NA TRBV5-4 CASNDPGLAGFANTGELFF TGTGCCAGCAATGATCCGGGACTAGCGGGTTTCGCGAACACCGGGGAGCTGTTTTTC
TRBJ2-1 NA NA TRBV11-1 CASSSNGMSMLFNEKSF TGTGCCAGCAGCTCAAACGGGATGAGCATGTTGTTTAATGAGAAGTCCTTC